This T cell receptor beta chain was recovered during a study of control samples from healthy donors and cancer patients. CDR1 LGHDT and CDR2 YNNKEL come from the germline V gene (reference sequence). CDR3 length: 15 residues. Trimming stripped 1 base from V and 0 bases from J, with 7 bases between. Sequencing used immunoSEQ multiplex PCR; TCRdb keeps in-frame clones, though not all of them. Found here are approximately 41,000 clones, roughly 94% of them singletons; the top ten hold about 24%. This sequence was found in a man aged 60 to 75 in good health. V gene TRBV3-1 (or the pseudogene TRBV3-2) combines with J gene TRBJ1-3; D is undetermined. Sample: blood. The CDR3 sequence: CASSQGVSSGNTIYF. The CDR3 DNA reads as TGTGCCAGCAGCCAAGGAGTCAGCTCTGGAAACACCATATATTTT.